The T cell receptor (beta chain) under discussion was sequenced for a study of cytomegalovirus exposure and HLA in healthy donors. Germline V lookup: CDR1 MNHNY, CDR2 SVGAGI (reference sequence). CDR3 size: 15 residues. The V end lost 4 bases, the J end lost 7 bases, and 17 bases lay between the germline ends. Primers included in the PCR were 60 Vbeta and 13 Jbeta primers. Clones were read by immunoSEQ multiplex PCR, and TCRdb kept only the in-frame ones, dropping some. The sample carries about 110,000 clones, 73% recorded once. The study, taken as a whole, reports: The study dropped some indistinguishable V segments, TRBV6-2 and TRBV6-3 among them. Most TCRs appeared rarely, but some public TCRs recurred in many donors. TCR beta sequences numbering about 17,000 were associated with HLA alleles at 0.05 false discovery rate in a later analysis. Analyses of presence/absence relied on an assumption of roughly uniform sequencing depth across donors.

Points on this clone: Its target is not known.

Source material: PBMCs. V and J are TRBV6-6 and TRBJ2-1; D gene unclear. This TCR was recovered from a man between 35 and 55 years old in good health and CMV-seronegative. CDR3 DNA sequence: TGTGCCAGCAGTTCCCTCGGCACTGAACTAAATGAGCAGTTCTTC. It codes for CASSSLGTELNEQFF.